This passage covers 24 T cell receptor beta chains from one sample sequenced in a study of shared clonotypes between healthy human individuals. The assay was immunoSEQ multiplex PCR, and TCRdb's table has in-frame clones only and misses some. The table has hundreds of thousands of clones, 90% to 95% seen once. The naive CD8 fraction comprised CD45RO-negative cells positively selected for CCR7 and excluded terminally differentiated effector memory CD45RA+ cells. The sequenced sample was naive CD8+ T cells sorted from blood. These TCRs come from a man in his thirties or forties in good health.

V is TRBV7-9 and J is TRBJ1-2, with a possible D match to TRBD1 (6 bases). Looked up from germline, CDR1 is SEHNR and CDR2 is FQNEAQ (reference sequence). V lost 2 bases and J lost 7, with 26 bases in between. The CDR3 length is 18 residues. As DNA, the CDR3 is TGTGCCAGCAGCTTATTTGGCGAGGTGCCAGGGGATGGCAGTGGCTACACCTTC. Translating gives CASSLFGEVPGDGSGYTF. Full variable domain (remainder filled in from reference TRBV7-9 and TRBJ1-2): DTGVSQNPRHKITKRGQNVTFRCDPISEHNRLYWYRQTLGQGPEFLTYFQNEAQLEKSRLLSDRFSAERPKGSFSTLEIQRTEQGDSAMYLCASSLFGEVPGDGSGYTFGSGTRLTVV.

The chain recombines TRBV6-5 with TRBJ2-7; D call uncertain. The V end lost 2 bases, the J end lost 2 bases, and 10 bases lay between the germline ends. The V gene's germline CDR1 is MNHEY and CDR2 SVGAGI. The CDR3 contains 14 residues. This CDR3 reads CASSYGPSAYEQYF. The CDR3 DNA reads as TGTGCCAGCAGTTACGGACCCTCCGCCTACGAGCAGTACTTC.

The gene calls are TRBV28 and TRBJ1-2; TRBD1 matches 9 bases. The CDR3 spans 15 residues. V lost 5 bases and J lost 4; bases outside the gene matches: 8. Germline CDR1 MDHEN, CDR2 SYDVKM. DNA for the CDR3: TGTGCCAGCAGTCCGCCGGGACAGGGATTCTATGGCTACACCTTC. Translation: CASSPPGQGFYGYTF.

The CDR3 DNA reads as TGTGCCAGCAGTTTGGTAGCTCTCTCCTACGAGCAGTACTTC. Its protein product is CASSLVALSYEQYF. V usage is TRBV27 and J usage is TRBJ2-7; no clear D. This CDR3 contains 14 residues. V lost 3 bases, J lost 0 bases, and 9 bases lay in between. CDR1 and CDR2 from the germline V gene are MNHEY and SMNVEV (reference sequence).

This rearrangement joins TRBV7-9 to TRBJ2-1, with 9 bases aligning to TRBD1. With 5 bases clipped from V and 6 bases from J, the junction kept 11 bases outside the gene matches. The germline gives CDR1 SEHNR, CDR2 FQNEAQ (reference sequence). The CDR3 is 16 residues long. This CDR3 reads CASSVPGQGKSNEQFF. The DNA for the CDR3 is TGTGCCAGCAGCGTACCGGGACAGGGAAAGAGCAATGAGCAGTTCTTC.

V is TRBV27 and J is TRBJ1-1; weak D call: TRBD1 (5 bases). The V end lost 4 bases, the J end lost 5 bases, and 14 bases lay between the germline ends. The CDR3 is 14 amino acids. CDR1 and CDR2 (germline): MNHEY, SMNVEV (reference sequence). The CDR3 region has the DNA TGTGCCAGCAGTTGGGACGGCGGGGGAACTGAAGCTTTCTTT. Protein: CASSWDGGGTEAFF.

This rearrangement joins TRBV29-1 to TRBJ2-1; 15 nucleotides match TRBD2. The junction had 4 bases not matched to a gene; V was cut back by 2 bases and J by 8 bases. This CDR3 is built from 15 residues. Germline CDR1 is SQVTM and CDR2 is ANQGSEA. The CDR3 loop is CSVEPRTSGRDEQFF. The CDR3, as DNA: TGCAGCGTTGAACCTAGGACTAGCGGGAGGGATGAGCAGTTCTTC.

The chain combines TRBV25-1 with TRBJ2-5, with TRBD1 matching over 8 bases. Germline V gives CDR1 MGHDK, CDR2 SYGVNS. There are 14 residues in the CDR3. The V gene end was trimmed by 8 bases and the J gene end by 3 bases; junction bases not matched to a gene: 8. The CDR3 DNA follows: TGTGCCAGCCACCGGGACAGGACCGAAGAGACCCAGTACTTC. This codes for CASHRDRTEETQYF. The variable domain in full, completed from reference TRBV25-1 and TRBJ2-5, reads EADIYQTPRYLVIGTGKKITLECSQTMGHDKMYWYQQDPGMELHLIHYSYGVNSTEKGDLSSESTVSRIRTEHFPLTLESARPSHTSQYLCASHRDRTEETQYFGPGTRLLVL.

The chain uses TRBV28 and TRBJ2-1; D gene ambiguous. Germline CDR1 is MDHEN and CDR2 is SYDVKM. The length of the CDR3 is 11 residues. Trimming removed 6 bases from V and 9 bases from J, with 9 bases in between. CDR3 sequence: CASSPYIEQFF. The CDR3 DNA is TGTGCCAGCAGCCCTTATATTGAGCAGTTCTTC.

This chain uses TRBV29-1 with TRBJ2-7; D remains unclear. Trimming removed 1 base at V and 2 bases at J, with 9 bases between. Germline V CDR1 and CDR2: SQVTM, ANQGSEA. The CDR3 extends over 13 amino acids. CDR3 residues: CSVEAPPTYEQYF. The CDR3 DNA sequence: TGCAGCGTTGAAGCACCACCGACCTACGAGCAGTACTTC.

This chain connects TRBV15 to TRBJ1-5; TRBD1 agrees at 7 bases. The CDR3 length is 13 residues. Germline V gene sequence: CDR1 LNHNV, CDR2 YYDKDF (reference sequence). The V and J ends lost 5 bases and 6 bases, in that order; junction bases with no gene match: 4. The DNA for the CDR3 is TGTGCCACCAGCGGCGACAGGGCTCAGCCCCAGCATTTT. Its translation is CATSGDRAQPQHF.

The rearrangement links TRBV16 to TRBJ1-5, with 7 bases aligning to TRBD1. V was pared by 3 bases and J by 0 bases, with 8 bases of the junction left unmatched. Germline loops: CDR1 KGHSY, CDR2 FQNENV. The CDR3 totals 17 residues. The CDR3 DNA follows: TGTGCCAGCAGCCATTACGGGACAGAATATAGCAATCAGCCCCAGCATTTT. It is translated as CASSHYGTEYSNQPQHF.

The chain links TRBV18 to TRBJ2-2; 7 nucleotides match TRBD2. From germline, CDR1 is KGHSH and CDR2 LQKENI. The CDR3 is 16 amino acids. The ends lost 3 bases at V and 0 bases at J; junction bases unmatched: 4. Here the CDR3 DNA reads TGTGCCAGCTCACCGACGGGGGGTACGAACACCGGGGAGCTGTTTTTT. Protein sequence: CASSPTGGTNTGELFF.

The rearrangement uses TRBV19 and TRBJ2-7; 7 bases agree with TRBD1. Germline V lookup: CDR1 LNHDA, CDR2 SQIVND (reference sequence). Trimming took 4 bases from V and 0 from J; bases not matched to a gene: 9. The length of the CDR3 is 16 residues. CDR3 loop: CASSTRQGRSSYEQYF. The DNA for the CDR3 is TGTGCCAGTAGTACGCGACAGGGAAGGAGCTCCTACGAGCAGTACTTC.

V and J are TRBV5-1 and TRBJ2-3; the match to TRBD2 covers 8 bases. CDR1 is SGHRS, CDR2 YFSETQ, per germline. With V trimmed by 6 bases and J by 4 bases, 10 bases remained unmatched. The CDR3 is 15 residues long. In nucleotides, the CDR3 is TGCGCCAGCAACCGGGGACTAGAGGTCGCAGATACGCAGTATTTT. Encoded protein: CASNRGLEVADTQYF.

The V and J genes are TRBV19 and TRBJ2-7, with 7 positions matching TRBD2. J gave up 3 bases and V 7 bases, and 18 bases lay outside the gene matches. The CDR3 has 17 residues. CDR1 is LNHDA, CDR2 SQIVND, per germline (reference sequence). DNA for the CDR3: TGTGCCAGTAAGGCTAGCGGACTACTCGGGGACTACTACGAGCAGTACTTC. Translated: CASKASGLLGDYYEQYF.

The chain is built from TRBV19 and TRBJ2-6; 9 bases fit TRBD1. Germline V gives CDR1 LNHDA, CDR2 SQIVND (reference sequence). Losses at the gene ends were 9 bases for V and 0 bases for J; bases not matched to a gene: 9. This CDR3 region has 17 residues. For the CDR3, the DNA is TGTGCCAGCCGGGTGGGACAGGGTCTCTCTGGGGCCAACGTCCTGACTTTC. Protein product: CASRVGQGLSGANVLTF.

The chain has TRBV7-8 and TRBJ2-7; D is uncertain. Germline CDR1 SGHVS, CDR2 FQNEAQ. Trimming left V 5 bases short and J 0 bases short, with 8 bases between. This CDR3 has 13 residues. The CDR3 loop is CASSRVSSYEQYF. CDR3 nucleotide sequence: TGTGCCAGCAGCCGGGTTAGCTCCTACGAGCAGTACTTC.

The chain uses TRBV18 and TRBJ2-1, with TRBD2 matching 15 bases. V dropped 4 bases and J dropped 7; count of bases not matched to a gene: 8. The CDR3 contains 17 residues. CDR1 is KGHSH and CDR2 is LQKENI in the germline V gene. CDR3 in amino acids: CASSQGLAGGSENEQFF. Written as DNA, the CDR3 is TGTGCCAGCTCACAGGGACTAGCGGGAGGATCAGAGAATGAGCAGTTCTTC.

The V and J genes are TRBV12-5 and TRBJ2-7; D is possibly TRBD1 (6 bases). Germline V gene data show CDR1 as LGHNT and CDR2 as FRNRAP. Trimming cost V 4 bases and J 3 bases, with 25 bases left between them. This CDR3 comprises 18 residues. In DNA, the CDR3 is TGTGCTAGTGGTTCCCGCGATTCCAGGGACAAAGAAAACTACGAGCAGTACTTC. Its translation is CASGSRDSRDKENYEQYF.

This chain uses TRBV2 with TRBJ2-2; tentatively, D is TRBD2 (7 bases). With 0 bases removed from V and 0 bases from J, the gap between germline ends came to 14 bases. The V gene's germline CDR1 is SNHLY and CDR2 FYNNEI. This CDR3 has 18 residues. DNA for the CDR3: TGTGCCAGCAGTGAAGCGCTTAGGGGGACTACGAACACCGGGGAGCTGTTTTTT. This encodes CASSEALRGTTNTGELFF.

J is TRBJ2-7 and V is TRBV27; 14 nucleotides align to TRBD2. CDR1 and CDR2 (germline): MNHEY, SMNVEV (reference sequence). The CDR3 spans 13 residues. J gave up 10 bases and V 3 bases, and 2 bases lay outside the gene matches. CDR3 amino acids: CASSLGTSGSQYF. For the CDR3, the DNA is TGTGCCAGCAGTTTGGGGACTAGCGGGAGTCAGTACTTC.

This clone was recorded a few times. The gene calls are TRBV6-1 and TRBJ2-7; 9 bases fit TRBD1. The germline V gene encodes CDR1 MNHNS and CDR2 SASEGT. This CDR3 contains 14 residues. V lost 2 bases, J lost 7 bases, and 6 bases stayed unmatched. The CDR3 coding sequence is TGTGCCAGCAGTGAAAGGGACAGGGAGTGGGAGCAGTACTTC. It translates to CASSERDREWEQYF.

The rearrangement joins TRBV7-9 to TRBJ1-4; TRBD1 matches 7 bases. Germline-derived CDR1 and CDR2 are SEHNR and FQNEAQ (reference sequence). The CDR3 runs 15 residues. The V and J ends lost 5 bases and 3 bases, in that order; junction bases with no gene match: 6. CDR3 residues: CASSVTGTANEKLFF. The CDR3 nucleotides are TGTGCCAGCAGCGTTACCGGGACAGCTAATGAAAAACTGTTTTTT.